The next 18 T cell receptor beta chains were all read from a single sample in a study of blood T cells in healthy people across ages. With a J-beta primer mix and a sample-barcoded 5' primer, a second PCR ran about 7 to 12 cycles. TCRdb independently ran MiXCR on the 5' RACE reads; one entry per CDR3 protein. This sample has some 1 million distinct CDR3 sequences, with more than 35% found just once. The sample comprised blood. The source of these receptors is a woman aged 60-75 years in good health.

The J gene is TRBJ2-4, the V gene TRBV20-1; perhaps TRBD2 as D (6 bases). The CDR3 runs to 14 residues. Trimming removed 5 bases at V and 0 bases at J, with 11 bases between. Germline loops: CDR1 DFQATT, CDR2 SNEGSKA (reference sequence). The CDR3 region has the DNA TGCAGTGCTTGGGACTCTCAAGCCAAAAACATTCAGTACTTC. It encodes CSAWDSQAKNIQYF.

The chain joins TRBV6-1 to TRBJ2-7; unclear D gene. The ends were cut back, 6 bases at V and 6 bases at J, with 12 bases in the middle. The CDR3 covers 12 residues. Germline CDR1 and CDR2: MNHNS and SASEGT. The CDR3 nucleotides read TGTGCCAGCAGACTTGACCCCCGCGAGCAGTACTTC. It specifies CASRLDPREQYF.

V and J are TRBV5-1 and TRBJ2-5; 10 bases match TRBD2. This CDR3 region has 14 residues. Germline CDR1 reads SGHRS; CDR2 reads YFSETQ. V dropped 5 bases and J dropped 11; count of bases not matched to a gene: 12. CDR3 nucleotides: TGCGCCAGCAGTCCACTAGCGGGAAAGAGTGAGCAGTACTTC. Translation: CASSPLAGKSEQYF. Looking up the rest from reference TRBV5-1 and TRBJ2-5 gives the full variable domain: KAGVTQTPRYLIKTRGQQVTLSCSPISGHRSVSWYQQTPGQGLQFLFEYFSETQRNKGNFPGRFSGRQFSNSRSEMNVSTLELGDSALYLCASSPLAGKSEQYFGPGTRLLVL.

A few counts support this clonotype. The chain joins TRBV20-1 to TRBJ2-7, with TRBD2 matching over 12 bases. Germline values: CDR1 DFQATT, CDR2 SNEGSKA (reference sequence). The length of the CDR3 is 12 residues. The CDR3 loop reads CSTGLAGYEQYF. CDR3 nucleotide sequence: TGCAGCACGGGACTAGCGGGCTACGAGCAGTACTTC.

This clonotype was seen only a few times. CDR3: CSARDYLQPSPDTQYF. As DNA, the CDR3 is TGCAGTGCTAGAGATTACCTTCAGCCCTCGCCAGATACGCAGTATTTT. The chain has TRBV20-1 and TRBJ2-3; D unclear. Germline CDR1 is DFQATT and CDR2 is SNEGSKA (reference sequence). CDR3 size: 16 residues. V lost 0 bases to trimming and J lost 4 bases, with 17 bases between them.

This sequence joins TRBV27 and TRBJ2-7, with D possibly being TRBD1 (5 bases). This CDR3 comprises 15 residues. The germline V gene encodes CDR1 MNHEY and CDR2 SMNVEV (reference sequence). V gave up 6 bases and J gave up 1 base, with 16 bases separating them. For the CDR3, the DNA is TGTGCCAGCAGCTTCAATGACGACAGTTCCTACGAGCAGTACTTC. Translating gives CASSFNDDSSYEQYF.

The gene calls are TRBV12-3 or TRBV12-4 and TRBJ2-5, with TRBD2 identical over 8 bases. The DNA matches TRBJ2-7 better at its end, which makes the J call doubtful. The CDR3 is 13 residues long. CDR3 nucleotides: TGTGCCAGCAGATCAGGACTAGCCCACGAGCAGTACTTC. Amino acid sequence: CASRSGLAHEQYF.

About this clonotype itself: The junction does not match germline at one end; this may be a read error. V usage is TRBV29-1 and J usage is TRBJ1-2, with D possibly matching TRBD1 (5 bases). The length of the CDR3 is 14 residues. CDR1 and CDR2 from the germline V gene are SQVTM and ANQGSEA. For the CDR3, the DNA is TGCAGCGCTGAGGGGACCGGCGATAACTATGGCCACACCTTC. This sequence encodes CSAEGTGDNYGHTF.

The CDR3 DNA sequence: TGTGCCACCAGCAGCAACAGACAGGGGAGCGGAAAACTGTTTTTT. Translation: CATSSNRQGSGKLFF. The chain carries TRBV15 and TRBJ1-4, with TRBD1 matching 8 bases. Germline values: CDR1 LNHNV, CDR2 YYDKDF (reference sequence). CDR3 length equals 15 residues. With V trimmed by 3 bases and J by 10 bases, 10 bases remained unmatched.

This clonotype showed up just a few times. Written as DNA, the CDR3 is TGTGCCAGCAGTTCTCAGATAATCCTAGCGGGAGGGAGGTACGAGCAGTACTTC. It translates to CASSSQIILAGGRYEQYF. The chain joins TRBV28 to TRBJ2-7; the match to TRBD2 covers 12 bases. The germline gives CDR1 MDHEN, CDR2 SYDVKM. The CDR3 runs 18 residues. V was pared by 4 bases and J by 4 bases, with 14 bases of the junction left unmatched.

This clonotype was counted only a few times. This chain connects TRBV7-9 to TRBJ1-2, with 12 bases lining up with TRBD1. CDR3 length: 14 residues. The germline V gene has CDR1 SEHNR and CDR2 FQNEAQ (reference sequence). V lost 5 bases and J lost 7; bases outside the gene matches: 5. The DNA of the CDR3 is TGTGCCAGCAGCCTGGGGACAGGGGGCGGTGGCTACACCTTC. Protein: CASSLGTGGGGYTF.

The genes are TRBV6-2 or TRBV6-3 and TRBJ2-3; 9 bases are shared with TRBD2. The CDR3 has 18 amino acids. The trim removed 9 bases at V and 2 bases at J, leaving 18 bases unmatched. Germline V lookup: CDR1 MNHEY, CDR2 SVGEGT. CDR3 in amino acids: CASQRDTETSGFTDTQYF. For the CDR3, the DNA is TGTGCCAGTCAAAGGGACACTGAGACTAGCGGCTTCACAGATACGCAGTATTTT.

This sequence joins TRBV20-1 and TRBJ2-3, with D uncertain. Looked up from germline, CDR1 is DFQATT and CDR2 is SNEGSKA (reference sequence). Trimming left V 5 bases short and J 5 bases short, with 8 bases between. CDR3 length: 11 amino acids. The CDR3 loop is CSALEVDTQYF. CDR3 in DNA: TGCAGTGCTCTCGAGGTAGATACGCAGTATTTT.

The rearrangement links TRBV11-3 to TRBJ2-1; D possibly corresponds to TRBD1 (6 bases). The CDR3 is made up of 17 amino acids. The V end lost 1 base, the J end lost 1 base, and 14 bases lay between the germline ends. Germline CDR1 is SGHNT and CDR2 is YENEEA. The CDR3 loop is CASSLGHWTASYNEQFF. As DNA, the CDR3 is TGTGCCAGCAGCTTAGGCCACTGGACAGCTTCCTACAATGAGCAGTTCTTC.

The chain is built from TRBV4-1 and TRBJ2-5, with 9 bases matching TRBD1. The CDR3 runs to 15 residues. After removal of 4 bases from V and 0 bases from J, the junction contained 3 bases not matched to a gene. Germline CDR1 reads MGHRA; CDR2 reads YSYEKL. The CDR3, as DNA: TGCGCCAGCAGCCGCCGGGACAGGGACCAAGAGACCCAGTACTTC. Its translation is CASSRRDRDQETQYF.

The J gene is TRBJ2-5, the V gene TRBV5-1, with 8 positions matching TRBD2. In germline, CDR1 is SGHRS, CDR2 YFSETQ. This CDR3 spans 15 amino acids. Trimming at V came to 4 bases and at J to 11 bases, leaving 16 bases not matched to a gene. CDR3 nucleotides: TGCGCCAGCAGCCCCAATGGGCGGGAGGACAATGAGCAGTACTTC. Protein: CASSPNGREDNEQYF.

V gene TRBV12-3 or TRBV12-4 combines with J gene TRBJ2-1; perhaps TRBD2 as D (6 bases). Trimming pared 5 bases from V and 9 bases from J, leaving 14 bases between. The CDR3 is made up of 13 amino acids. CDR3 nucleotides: TGTGCCAGCAGTACGACTAGTCTGGGTGAGCAGTTCTTC. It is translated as CASSTTSLGEQFF.

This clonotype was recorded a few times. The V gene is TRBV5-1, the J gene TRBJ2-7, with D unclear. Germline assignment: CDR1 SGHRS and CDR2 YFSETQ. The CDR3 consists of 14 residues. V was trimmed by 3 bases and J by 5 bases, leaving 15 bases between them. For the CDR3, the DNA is TGCGCCAGCAGCTCCCGGCAGGTTGGGGACGAGCAGTACTTC. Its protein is CASSSRQVGDEQYF.